The rows below give T cell receptor beta chains drawn from one sample of a study of T cell responses to AZD1222 COVID-19 vaccine. Clones were sequenced by immunoSEQ multiplex PCR, and TCRdb holds only the in-frame ones, with some missing. Of roughly 140,000 clones listed, 80% to 95% are singletons. Sequences were derived from peripheral blood, sampled on day 0 of AZD1222 vaccination. All receptors derive from an adult in good health. Both conserved end residues are part of each CDR3. D genes are given only for firm matches. Clone size is not always given. Where it is, it says once, few, many or a class for expanded clones.

j_call v_call d_call clone_size cdr3_aa cdr3_nt
TRBJ1-1 TRBV6-5 TRBD1 NA CASGGAGGNTEAFF TGTGCCAGCGGGGGGGCAGGGGGCAACACTGAAGCTTTCTTT
TRBJ2-1 TRBV19 TRBD2 NA CASSRPGTSVINEQFF TGTGCCAGTAGTAGACCCGGGACTAGTGTAATCAATGAGCAGTTCTTC
TRBJ1-2 TRBV3-1/TRBV3-2 NA few CASSQDGSNTDYGYTF TGTGCCAGCAGCCAAGATGGATCGAACACCGACTATGGCTACACCTTC
TRBJ2-3 TRBV29-1 NA NA CSVGVSWYTDTQYF TGCAGCGTTGGGGTTAGCTGGTACACAGATACGCAGTATTTT
TRBJ1-4 TRBV7-2 NA NA CASSLGPPEKLFF TGTGCCAGCAGCTTAGGGCCGCCTGAAAAACTGTTTTTT
TRBJ2-2 TRBV5-1 NA NA CASSTLITGELFF TGCGCCAGCAGCACCTTAATAACCGGGGAGCTGTTTTTT
TRBJ2-2 TRBV2 NA NA CASRLGTGIIFTGELFF TGTGCCAGCAGACTGGGGACGGGGATTATCTTCACCGGGGAGCTGTTTTTT
TRBJ2-1 TRBV24-1 NA NA CATSDGTASSYNEQFF TGTGCCACCAGTGACGGGACGGCGAGCTCCTACAATGAGCAGTTCTTC
TRBJ2-2 TRBV24-1 NA NA CATSDWQGELFF TGTGCCACCAGTGATTGGCAGGGGGAGCTGTTTTTT
TRBJ1-5 TRBV5-1 NA NA CASSPQLGRSNQYSNQPQHF TGCGCCAGCAGCCCACAACTGGGCCGGTCAAATCAGTATAGCAATCAGCCCCAGCATTTT
TRBJ2-7 TRBV18 NA NA CASSPWGDEQYF TGTGCCAGCTCACCGTGGGGTGACGAGCAGTACTTC
TRBJ2-7 TRBV30 TRBD1 NA CAWGTGIPYEQYF TGTGCCTGGGGGACAGGGATACCCTACGAGCAGTACTTC
TRBJ1-2 TRBV18 NA NA CASSPPGRNNYGYTF TGTGCCAGCTCACCACCAGGGAGGAACAACTATGGCTACACCTTC
TRBJ1-2 TRBV4-1 NA NA CASSQDMGFNYGYTF TGCGCCAGCAGCCAAGATATGGGATTTAACTATGGCTACACCTTC
TRBJ2-3 TRBV5-1 NA NA CASFDSYTDTQYF TGCGCCAGTTTCGACAGCTACACAGATACGCAGTATTTT
TRBJ1-4 TRBV2 NA NA CASRRVSNNEKLFF TGTGCCAGCAGGAGGGTCAGTAACAATGAAAAACTGTTTTTT
TRBJ1-4 TRBV4-2 NA NA CASSQAVIVPAEKLFF TGTGCCAGCAGCCAAGCCGTAATAGTCCCGGCTGAAAAACTGTTTTTT
TRBJ2-5 TRBV18 NA NA CASSPPSDPTQYF TGTGCCAGCTCACCACCTTCGGACCCAACCCAGTACTTC
TRBJ1-2 TRBV5-1 NA few CASSLAKGADGYTF TGCGCCAGCAGCTTGGCAAAGGGCGCCGATGGCTACACCTTC
TRBJ1-5 TRBV28 NA NA CASSLDNQPQHF TGTGCCAGCAGTTTAGACAATCAGCCCCAGCATTTT
TRBJ2-7 TRBV6-5 NA NA CASRDSTVLYEQYF TGTGCCAGCAGGGATTCGACAGTACTCTACGAGCAGTACTTC
TRBJ2-3 TRBV5-1 NA NA CASSRDSNQADTQYF TGCGCCAGCAGTCGGGACTCAAACCAGGCAGATACGCAGTATTTT
TRBJ1-2 TRBV9 TRBD1 NA CASSGAGGGYTF TGTGCCAGCAGCGGTGCAGGGGGTGGCTACACCTTC
TRBJ1-4 TRBV5-1 NA NA CASSLGTLGEKLFF TGCGCCAGCAGCTTGGGGACCTTGGGTGAAAAACTGTTTTTT
TRBJ2-2 TRBV7-2 NA once CASSLWAGNTGELFF TGTGCCAGCAGCTTATGGGCGGGGAACACCGGGGAGCTGTTTTTT
TRBJ2-1 TRBV21-1 NA NA CASSKETENEQFF TGTGCCAGCAGCAAAGAAACGGAGAATGAGCAGTTCTTC
TRBJ2-5 TRBV11-2 NA once CASRVTRVMDGETQYF TGTGCCAGCAGAGTGACCCGGGTCATGGACGGGGAGACCCAGTACTTC
TRBJ1-2 TRBV27 NA NA CASSFRGLNGYTF TGTGCCAGCAGTTTCCGTGGGTTAAATGGCTACACCTTC
TRBJ2-7 TRBV5-1 TRBD1 NA CASSLAHRGPSLMYEQYF TGCGCCAGCAGCTTGGCCCACAGGGGCCCTTCTCTGATGTACGAGCAGTACTTC
TRBJ1-1 TRBV4-1 NA NA CASSGGQENTEAFF TGCGCCAGCAGCGGGGGCCAGGAGAACACTGAAGCTTTCTTT
TRBJ2-3 TRBV9 NA NA CASSVAGTAADTQYF TGTGCCAGCAGCGTAGCTGGGACGGCTGCAGATACGCAGTATTTT
TRBJ1-1 TRBV5-6 NA once CASSPLDTVEAFF TGTGCCAGCAGCCCGCTGGACACGGTGGAAGCTTTCTTT
TRBJ2-3 TRBV19 NA NA CASRMGSPPDTQYF TGTGCCAGTAGAATGGGCTCACCACCAGATACGCAGTATTTT
TRBJ1-5 TRBV12-5 NA NA CASGLVLGARGSQPQHF TGTGCTAGTGGTTTGGTATTGGGGGCGCGGGGTAGTCAGCCCCAGCATTTT
TRBJ2-7 TRBV5-1 NA NA CASSLASSYEQYF TGCGCCAGCAGCTTGGCGAGCTCCTACGAGCAGTACTTC
TRBJ2-3 TRBV24-1 NA NA CATSDPGSYTDTQYF TGTGCCACCAGTGACCCAGGGTCCTACACAGATACGCAGTATTTT
TRBJ1-5 TRBV6-1 NA NA CASSEGPLSNQPQHF TGTGCCAGCAGTGAAGGACCGTTAAGCAATCAGCCCCAGCATTTT
TRBJ2-3 TRBV6-6 TRBD2 NA CATGSGSRAGTQYF TGTGCCACCGGCAGCGGGAGCCGGGCAGGTACGCAGTATTTT
TRBJ1-6 TRBV28 TRBD1 NA CASKLGDRVNSPLHF TGTGCCAGCAAGCTGGGGGACAGGGTAAATTCACCCCTCCACTTT
TRBJ1-1 TRBV7-3 NA once CASSLKPPSEGSTEAFF TGTGCCAGCAGCCTAAAACCCCCGTCTGAGGGGAGCACTGAAGCTTTCTTT
TRBJ2-7 TRBV2 TRBD1 once CASSVQGIHEQYF TGTGCCAGCAGTGTACAGGGGATACACGAGCAGTACTTC
TRBJ2-2 TRBV5-1 NA once CASSLRNTGELFF TGCGCCAGCAGCCTAAGGAACACCGGGGAGCTGTTTTTT
TRBJ2-7 TRBV10-1 TRBD2 NA CASSDSGLEDEQYF TGCGCCAGCAGTGATTCGGGACTAGAAGACGAGCAGTACTTC
TRBJ1-5 TRBV27 NA NA CASSLWSPRGQPQHF TGTGCCAGCAGTTTGTGGTCTCCGCGGGGTCAGCCCCAGCATTTT
TRBJ2-1 TRBV7-9 NA NA CASSSRQARGQFF TGTGCCAGCAGCTCCCGACAGGCGAGGGGGCAGTTCTTC
TRBJ2-6 TRBV6-1 TRBD1 NA CASSAGQGLFSGANVLTF TGTGCCAGCAGTGCAGGACAGGGGCTGTTCTCTGGGGCCAACGTCCTGACTTTC
TRBJ1-1 TRBV5-4 NA few CASRSLGRGQNTEAFF TGTGCCAGCCGCAGCTTAGGGAGGGGACAGAACACTGAAGCTTTCTTT
TRBJ1-1 TRBV5-8 NA NA CASSLARAGTEAFF TGTGCCAGCAGCTTGGCCAGGGCGGGCACTGAAGCTTTCTTT
TRBJ1-3 TRBV27 NA NA CASSLGLPSQGNTIYF TGTGCCAGCAGTTTAGGTCTCCCATCCCAAGGAAACACCATATATTTT
TRBJ2-1 TRBV9 TRBD2 NA CASGPSGRTYNEQFF TGTGCCAGCGGTCCTAGCGGGAGGACCTACAATGAGCAGTTCTTC
TRBJ1-2 TRBV5-1 NA once CASSLARLSNYGYTF TGCGCCAGCAGCTTGGCTCGGCTTAGTAACTATGGCTACACCTTC
TRBJ1-1 TRBV19 NA NA CASRLSGVPLNTEAFF TGTGCCAGTAGGCTATCAGGGGTACCTTTGAACACTGAAGCTTTCTTT